A selection of T cell receptor beta chains follows, all from one sample in a study of blood T cell repertoires in COVID-19. TCRdb keeps only in-frame clones here, not all; method: immunoSEQ multiplex PCR. The profile shows a few hundred thousand clones, roughly 84% of them singletons. Specimen: PBMCs or T cells enriched from blood (not recorded which). These receptors were taken from a middle-aged woman who had recovered from COVID-19. CDR3s include the opening cysteine and the closing phenylalanine or tryptophan. D genes are given only for firm matches. A clone size is listed for some rows: how often the clone was seen (once, few, many), or a class if it is expanded.

abundance	v_gene	j_gene	d_gene	CDR3nt	CDR3aa
few	TRBV5-1	TRBJ1-3	-	TGCGCCAGTCAGGACAGCCCTGGAAACACCATATATTTT	CASQDSPGNTIYF
-	TRBV5-5	TRBJ2-7	-	TGTGCCAGCAACCATATGCCCGGGAACGAGCAGTACTTC	CASNHMPGNEQYF
-	TRBV19	TRBJ1-4	-	TGTGCCAGTAGTCTCACGAGAGGGTCTGGGGAAAAACTGTTTTTT	CASSLTRGSGEKLFF
few	TRBV7-9	TRBJ2-7	TRBD1	TGTGCCAGCAGCAAACGGACAGGGGAAGTCGAGCAGTACTTC	CASSKRTGEVEQYF
-	TRBV28	TRBJ2-7	-	TGTGCCAGCAGTTTTGTCGGCTCCTACGAGCAGTACTTC	CASSFVGSYEQYF
-	TRBV27	TRBJ2-6	-	TGTGCCAGCAGTTTGGAGGGGTGGGTTGGGGCCAACGTCCTGACTTTC	CASSLEGWVGANVLTF
-	TRBV7-7	TRBJ2-1	-	TGTGCCAGCAGCTTAACAGGGAACAATGAGCAGTTCTTC	CASSLTGNNEQFF
-	TRBV28	TRBJ1-2	TRBD1	TGTGCCAGCAACATGGGACAGAACTATGGCTACACCTTC	CASNMGQNYGYTF
-	TRBV4-2	TRBJ2-1	-	TGTGCCAGCAGCCAAGGAACAGGGTTATCGGTGTATGAGCAGTTCTTC	CASSQGTGLSVYEQFF
-	TRBV29-1	TRBJ1-1	TRBD1	TGCAGCGTGCGGGACAGGGGGCGGTGGACTGAAGCTTTCTTT	CSVRDRGRWTEAFF
-	TRBV5-1	TRBJ2-7	TRBD1	TGCGCCAGCAGCTTGGGTTCAGGGGGCTCTAACGAGCAGTACTTC	CASSLGSGGSNEQYF
-	TRBV20-1	TRBJ2-3	-	TGCAGTGCTAGTTGGGGCGGGGTAGGCACAGATACGCAGTATTTT	CSASWGGVGTDTQYF
-	TRBV28	TRBJ1-6	TRBD1	TGTGCCAGCAGTCCCCCGGGACAGGGGATTAATTCACCCCTCCACTTT	CASSPPGQGINSPLHF
-	TRBV30	TRBJ1-2	-	TGTGCCTGGGACAGTTCGAACTATGGCTACACCTTC	CAWDSSNYGYTF
-	TRBV18	TRBJ1-4	TRBD1	TGTGCCAGCTCACCAGGACAGGGAAATGAAAAACTGTTTTTT	CASSPGQGNEKLFF
-	TRBV5-5	TRBJ2-3	TRBD2	TGTGCCAGCAGCTCACTAGCGGGAGGCACAGATACGCAGTATTTT	CASSSLAGGTDTQYF
many	TRBV9	TRBJ1-2	-	TGTGCCAGCAGCCTTGGACAGAGCCCCCCTGGCTACACCTTC	CASSLGQSPPGYTF
once	TRBV11-2	TRBJ2-3	-	TGTGCCAGCAGCTTTAGCCGGTCGGGGTTTGATACGCAGTATTTT	CASSFSRSGFDTQYF
once	TRBV19	TRBJ2-2	TRBD2	TGTGCCAGTCGTTCCCGTGGGAGGGCCGACACCGGGGAGCTGTTTTTT	CASRSRGRADTGELFF
-	TRBV4-3	TRBJ1-1	-	TGCGCCAGCAGCCAAGTGGCGAACACTGAAGCTTTCTTT	CASSQVANTEAFF
few	TRBV7-9	TRBJ2-7	-	TGTGCCAGCAGCTTAGATGGGACAAGGGTGTGGGAGCAGTACTTC	CASSLDGTRVWEQYF